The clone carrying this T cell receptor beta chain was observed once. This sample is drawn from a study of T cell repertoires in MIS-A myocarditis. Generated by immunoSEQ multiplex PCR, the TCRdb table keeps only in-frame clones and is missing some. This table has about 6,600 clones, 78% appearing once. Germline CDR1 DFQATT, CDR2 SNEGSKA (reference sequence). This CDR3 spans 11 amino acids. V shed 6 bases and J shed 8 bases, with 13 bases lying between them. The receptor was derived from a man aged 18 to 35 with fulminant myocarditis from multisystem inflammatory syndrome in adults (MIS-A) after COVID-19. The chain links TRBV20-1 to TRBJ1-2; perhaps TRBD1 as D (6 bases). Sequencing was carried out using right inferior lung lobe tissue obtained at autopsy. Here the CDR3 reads CSAEGGRGYTF. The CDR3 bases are TGCAGTGCCGAAGGGGGGAGAGGCTACACCTTC.